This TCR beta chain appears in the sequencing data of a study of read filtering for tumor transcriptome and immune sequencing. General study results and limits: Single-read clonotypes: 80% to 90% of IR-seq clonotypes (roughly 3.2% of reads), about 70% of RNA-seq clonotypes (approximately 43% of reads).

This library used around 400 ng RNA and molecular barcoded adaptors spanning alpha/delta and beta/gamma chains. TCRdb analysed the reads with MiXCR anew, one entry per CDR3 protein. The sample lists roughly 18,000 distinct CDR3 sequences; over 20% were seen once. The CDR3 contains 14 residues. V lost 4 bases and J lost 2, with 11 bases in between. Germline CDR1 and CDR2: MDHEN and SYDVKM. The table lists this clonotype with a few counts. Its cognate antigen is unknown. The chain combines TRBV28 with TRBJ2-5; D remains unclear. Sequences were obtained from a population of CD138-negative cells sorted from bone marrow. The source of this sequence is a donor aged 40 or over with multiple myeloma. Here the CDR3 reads CASSSFGRQETQYF. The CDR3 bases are TGTGCCAGCAGTTCATTCGGAAGGCAAGAGACCCAGTACTTC.